The rows below give T cell receptor beta chains drawn from one sample of a study of T cells after yellow fever vaccination. TCRdb re-analysed the 5' RACE reads in MiXCR, keeping a single row per CDR3 protein. The table lists 250,000 or so distinct CDR3 sequences, 6% to 7.5% of them singletons. This specimen was CD4+ T cells sorted from PBMCs, taken 15 days after the yellow fever booster vaccination. All receptors derive from a man aged 30 to 39 who received the YFV17D yellow fever vaccine. Both conserved end residues are part of each CDR3. Each record gives: clone size, V gene, D gene, CDR3 length, J gene, CDR3 protein, CDR3 DNA. A D gene is named only where the DNA matches it firmly. Size tells how often a clone was seen (once, few, many) or the class of an expanded clone, and some rows leave it out.

-	TRBV11-2	TRBD2	15	TRBJ2-1	CASVLAGGPFDEQFF	TGTGCCAGCGTGCTAGCGGGAGGGCCGTTTGATGAGCAGTTCTTC
many	TRBV7-9	-	12	TRBJ2-3	CASSPPGDTQYF	TGTGCCAGCAGCCCCCCCGGTGATACGCAGTATTTT
many	TRBV10-3	-	16	TRBJ2-7	CAISEGGPSSGGEQYF	TGTGCCATCAGTGAAGGGGGCCCGTCGTCGGGAGGCGAGCAGTACTTC
-	TRBV5-1	TRBD2	16	TRBJ2-3	CASSLSGTSGTDTQYF	TGCGCCAGCAGCTTGTCCGGGACTAGCGGTACAGATACGCAGTATTTT
few	TRBV7-8	-	17	TRBJ2-1	CASSLVRGASSYNEQFF	TGTGCCAGCAGCTTGGTAAGGGGGGCTAGCTCCTACAATGAGCAGTTCTTC
many	TRBV12-3/TRBV12-4	TRBD1	15	TRBJ1-5	CASSSGGTGARPQHF	TGTGCCAGCAGTTCCGGTGGGACAGGGGCCCGGCCCCAGCATTTT
few	TRBV12-3/TRBV12-4	TRBD1	15	TRBJ2-5	CASSLQGVGWETQYF	TGTGCCAGCAGTTTACAGGGGGTTGGATGGGAGACCCAGTACTTC
many	TRBV7-2	-	14	TRBJ2-1	CASSLNYFYNEQFF	TGTGCCAGCAGCTTGAACTACTTCTACAATGAGCAGTTCTTC
few	TRBV5-1	-	18	TRBJ1-1	CASSPDMSIMGMNTEAFF	TGCGCCAGCAGCCCGGATATGTCGATAATGGGGATGAACACTGAAGCTTTCTTT
-	TRBV12-3/TRBV12-4	-	16	TRBJ2-6	CASTWRANSGANVLTF	TGTGCCAGCACCTGGAGAGCTAACTCTGGGGCCAACGTCCTGACTTTC
few	TRBV10-1	-	14	TRBJ2-3	CASSGGASPDTQYF	TGCGCCAGCAGTGGAGGCGCTAGCCCAGATACGCAGTATTTT
-	TRBV6-2/TRBV6-3	TRBD1	15	TRBJ1-5	CASSKGQGTNQPQHF	TGTGCCAGCAGCAAGGGACAGGGGACGAATCAGCCCCAGCATTTT
many	TRBV7-8	TRBD2	16	TRBJ2-5	CASSSPIRLGGRTQYF	TGTGCCAGCAGCTCTCCGATTCGTTTGGGGGGGAGGACCCAGTACTTC
few	TRBV20-1	-	13	TRBJ1-5	CSAREVSNQPQHF	TGCAGTGCGAGAGAGGTTAGCAATCAGCCCCAGCATTTT
few	TRBV6-2/TRBV6-3	-	14	TRBJ2-3	CASSTGLPPATQYF	TGTGCCAGCAGTACCGGACTACCCCCAGCTACGCAGTATTTT
few	TRBV27	TRBD2	20	TRBJ2-1	CASSLFVGLAGGAGYNEQFF	TGTGCCAGCAGTTTATTTGTGGGACTAGCGGGAGGCGCGGGATACAATGAGCAGTTCTTC
-	TRBV3-1	-	12	TRBJ2-7	CASSQDMAEQYF	TGTGCCAGCAGCCAAGATATGGCCGAGCAGTACTTC
few	TRBV5-4	TRBD2	15	TRBJ2-5	CASSAGTSGMETQYF	TGTGCCAGCAGCGCCGGGACTAGCGGGATGGAGACCCAGTACTTC
few	TRBV4-2	-	16	TRBJ1-1	CASRYSVAGWSTEAFF	TGTGCCAGCAGATATTCGGTAGCAGGGTGGTCCACTGAAGCTTTCTTT
-	TRBV19	TRBD1	16	TRBJ2-2	CASTRTDRGYTGELFF	TGTGCCAGTACCAGAACGGACAGGGGTTACACCGGGGAGCTGTTTTTT
-	TRBV29-1	-	14	TRBJ2-1	CSVMGGAYYNEQFF	TGCAGCGTGATGGGGGGGGCTTATTACAATGAGCAGTTCTTC
many	TRBV12-3/TRBV12-4	-	14	TRBJ2-7	CASSLTEVPSEQYF	TGTGCCAGCAGTTTAACCGAGGTCCCCAGCGAGCAGTACTTC
many	TRBV5-1	TRBD1	13	TRBJ2-7	CASSEGAAYEQYF	TGCGCCAGCAGTGAGGGGGCCGCCTACGAGCAGTACTTC
few	TRBV7-9	TRBD2	14	TRBJ2-7	CASSLSGSPVEQYF	TGTGCCAGCAGCCTTAGCGGGAGCCCGGTTGAGCAGTACTTC
few	TRBV7-2	TRBD1	14	TRBJ2-1	CASRPDRGYNEQFF	TGTGCCAGCAGACCCGACAGGGGCTACAATGAGCAGTTCTTC
-	TRBV4-2	TRBD2	14	TRBJ2-3	CASSQSGKWDTQYF	TGTGCCAGCAGCCAGAGCGGGAAGTGGGATACGCAGTATTTT
many	TRBV7-2	TRBD1	15	TRBJ1-5	CASSSGTDSNQPQHF	TGTGCCAGCAGCTCCGGGACAGATAGCAATCAGCCCCAGCATTTT
many	TRBV30	-	13	TRBJ2-1	CAWSVDSYNEQFF	TGTGCCTGGAGTGTGGACAGCTACAATGAGCAGTTCTTC
many	TRBV5-1	-	11	TRBJ2-1	CASSFLNEQFF	TGCGCCAGCAGCTTTCTGAATGAGCAGTTCTTC
few	TRBV5-1	-	13	TRBJ2-5	CASLKRRGETQYF	TGCGCCAGCCTTAAGCGGAGGGGTGAGACCCAGTACTTC
-	TRBV11-2	TRBD2	19	TRBJ2-7	CASSSDLTGLAGGHYEQYF	TGTGCCAGCAGCTCCGATTTGACGGGACTAGCGGGAGGGCATTACGAGCAGTACTTC
many	TRBV7-3	-	13	TRBJ1-1	CASSLTADSEAFF	TGTGCCAGCAGCTTAACGGCGGACAGTGAAGCTTTCTTT
-	TRBV12-3/TRBV12-4	-	15	TRBJ2-1	CASSPPARAYNEQFF	TGTGCCAGCAGTCCCCCGGCGAGGGCATACAATGAGCAGTTCTTC
-	TRBV6-1	TRBD1	14	TRBJ2-7	CASSKTGTSYEQYF	TGTGCCAGCAGTAAGACAGGGACCTCCTACGAGCAGTACTTC
-	TRBV27	-	14	TRBJ2-5	CASSYGGGRKTQYF	TGTGCCAGCAGTTATGGGGGCGGTCGGAAGACCCAGTACTTC
many	TRBV18	TRBD2	13	TRBJ2-3	CASSPPSRGAQYF	TGTGCCAGCTCACCACCCTCGCGGGGGGCTCAGTATTTT
many	TRBV7-6	-	16	TRBJ2-5	CASSLAAGSWGETQYF	TGTGCCAGCAGCTTAGCAGCCGGGAGCTGGGGAGAGACCCAGTACTTC
-	TRBV6-5	-	17	TRBJ2-1	CASSLLGGALRYNEQFF	TGTGCCAGCAGTCTCCTCGGGGGAGCCCTAAGATACAATGAGCAGTTCTTC
-	TRBV4-2	TRBD2	17	TRBJ2-1	CAIGPSVLCGSFNEQFF	TGTGCCATCGGCCCCAGTGTCCTCTGCGGGAGTTTTAATGAGCAGTTCTTC
-	TRBV18	-	14	TRBJ2-1	CASSPPSGYNEQFF	TGTGCCAGCTCACCACCGTCTGGCTACAATGAGCAGTTCTTC
few	TRBV7-2	-	13	TRBJ2-7	CASNPGPRSEQYF	TGTGCCAGCAACCCGGGACCCCGTTCCGAGCAGTACTTC
many	TRBV6-2/TRBV6-3	-	16	TRBJ2-7	CASSYPRDRYSYEQYF	TGTGCCAGCAGTTACCCTAGGGACCGATACTCCTACGAGCAGTACTTC